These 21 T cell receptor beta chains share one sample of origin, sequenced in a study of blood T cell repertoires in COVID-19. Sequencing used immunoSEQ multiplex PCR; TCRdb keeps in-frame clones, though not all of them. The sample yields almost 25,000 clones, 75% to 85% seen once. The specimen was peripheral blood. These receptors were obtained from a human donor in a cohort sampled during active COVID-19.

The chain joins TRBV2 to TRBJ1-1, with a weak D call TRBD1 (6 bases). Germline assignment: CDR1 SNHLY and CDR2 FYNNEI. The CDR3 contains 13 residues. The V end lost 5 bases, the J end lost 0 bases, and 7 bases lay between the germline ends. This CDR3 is CASSPGVNTEAFF. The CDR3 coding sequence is TGTGCCAGCAGTCCAGGGGTGAACACTGAAGCTTTCTTT.

CDR3 sequence (DNA): TGTGCCAGCATCAAGGGGTGGAGGGACGAAAGCTCCTATAATTCACCCCTCCACTTT. This codes for CASIKGWRDESSYNSPLHF. This sequence joins TRBV13 and TRBJ1-6; TRBD1 is a possible D gene (5 bases). This CDR3 contains 19 residues. CDR1 is PRHDT, CDR2 FYEKMQ, per germline (reference sequence). Trimming pared 7 bases from V and 0 bases from J, leaving 22 bases between.

CDR3: CASSLRNTGELFF. In nucleotides, the CDR3 is TGTGCCAGCAGCTTGCGGAACACCGGGGAGCTGTTTTTT. The chain employs TRBV7-9 and TRBJ2-2; no reliable D call. The CDR3 contains 13 residues. Trimming cost V 3 bases and J 1 base, with 3 bases left between them. CDR1 and CDR2 (germline): SEHNR, FQNEAQ (reference sequence).

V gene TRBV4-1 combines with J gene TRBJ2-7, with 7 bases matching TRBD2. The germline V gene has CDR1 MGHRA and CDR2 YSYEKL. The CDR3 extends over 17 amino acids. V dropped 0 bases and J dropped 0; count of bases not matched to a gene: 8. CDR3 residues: CASSQDPSSGTSYEQYF. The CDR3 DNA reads TGCGCCAGCAGCCAAGATCCGTCTAGCGGAACCTCCTACGAGCAGTACTTC.

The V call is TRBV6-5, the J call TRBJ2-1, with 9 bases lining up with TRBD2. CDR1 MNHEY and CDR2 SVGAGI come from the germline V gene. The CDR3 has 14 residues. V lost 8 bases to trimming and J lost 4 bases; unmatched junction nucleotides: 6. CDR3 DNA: TGTGCCAGCGCTTCACTAGCGGGTTACAATGAGCAGTTCTTC. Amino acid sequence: CASASLAGYNEQFF.

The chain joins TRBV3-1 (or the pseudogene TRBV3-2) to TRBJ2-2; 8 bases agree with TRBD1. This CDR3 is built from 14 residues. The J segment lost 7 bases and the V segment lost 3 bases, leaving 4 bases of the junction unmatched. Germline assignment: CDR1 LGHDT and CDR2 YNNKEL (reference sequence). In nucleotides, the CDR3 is TGTGCCAGCAGCCAGCAGGGGGCTGGCGGGGAGCTGTTTTTT. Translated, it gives CASSQQGAGGELFF.

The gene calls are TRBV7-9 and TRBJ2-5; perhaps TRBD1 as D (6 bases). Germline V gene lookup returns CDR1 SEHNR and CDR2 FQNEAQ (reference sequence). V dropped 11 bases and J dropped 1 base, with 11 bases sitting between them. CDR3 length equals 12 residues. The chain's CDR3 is CAGQTAQETQYF. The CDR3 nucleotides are TGTGCCGGACAGACTGCCCAAGAGACCCAGTACTTC.

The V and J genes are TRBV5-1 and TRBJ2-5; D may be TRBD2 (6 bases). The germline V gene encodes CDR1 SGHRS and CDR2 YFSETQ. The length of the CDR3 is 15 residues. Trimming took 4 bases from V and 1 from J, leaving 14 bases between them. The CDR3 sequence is CASSGGAGTQETQYF. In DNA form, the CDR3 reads TGCGCCAGCAGCGGCGGGGCAGGCACCCAAGAGACCCAGTACTTC. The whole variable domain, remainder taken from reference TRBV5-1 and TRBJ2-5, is KAGVTQTPRYLIKTRGQQVTLSCSPISGHRSVSWYQQTPGQGLQFLFEYFSETQRNKGNFPGRFSGRQFSNSRSEMNVSTLELGDSALYLCASSGGAGTQETQYFGPGTRLLVL.

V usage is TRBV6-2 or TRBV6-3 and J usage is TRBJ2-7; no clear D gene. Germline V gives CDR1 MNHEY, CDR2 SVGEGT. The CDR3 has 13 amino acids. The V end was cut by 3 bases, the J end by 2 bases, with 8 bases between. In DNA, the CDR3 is TGTGCCAGCAGTTATCACAGTCCCTACGAGCAGTACTTC. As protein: CASSYHSPYEQYF.

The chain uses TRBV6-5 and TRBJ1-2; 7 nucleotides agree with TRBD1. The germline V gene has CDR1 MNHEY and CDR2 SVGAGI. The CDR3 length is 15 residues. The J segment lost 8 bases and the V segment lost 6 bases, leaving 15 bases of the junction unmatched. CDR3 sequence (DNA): TGTGCCAGCAGCAGCACACAGGGGACCCGAGGGGGCTACACCTTC. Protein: CASSSTQGTRGGYTF.

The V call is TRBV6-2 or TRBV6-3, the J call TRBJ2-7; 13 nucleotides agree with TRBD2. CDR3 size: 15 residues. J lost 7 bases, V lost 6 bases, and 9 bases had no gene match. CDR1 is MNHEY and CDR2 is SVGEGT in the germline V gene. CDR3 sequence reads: CASSIRLAGGPEQYF. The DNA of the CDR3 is TGTGCCAGCAGCATTCGACTAGCGGGGGGCCCTGAGCAGTACTTC.

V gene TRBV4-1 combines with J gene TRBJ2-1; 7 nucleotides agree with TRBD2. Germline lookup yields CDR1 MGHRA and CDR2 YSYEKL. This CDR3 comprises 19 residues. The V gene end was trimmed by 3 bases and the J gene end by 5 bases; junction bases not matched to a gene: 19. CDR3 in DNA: TGCGCCAGCAGCCACACTATGTATCAGGGCGGGAGAGTCCACAATGAGCAGTTCTTC. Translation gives CASSHTMYQGGRVHNEQFF.

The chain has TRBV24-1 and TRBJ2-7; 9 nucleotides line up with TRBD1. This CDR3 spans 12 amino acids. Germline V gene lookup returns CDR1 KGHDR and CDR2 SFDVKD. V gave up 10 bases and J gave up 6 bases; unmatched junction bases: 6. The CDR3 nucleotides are TGTGCCACGAGGGACAGGGCCTCCGAGCAGTACTTC. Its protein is CATRDRASEQYF.

In DNA, the CDR3 is TGTGCCATCAGTGAGTCTGGCGGCAGGGGAAGAGCCAAAAACATTCAGTACTTC. It is translated as CAISESGGRGRAKNIQYF. The V and J genes are TRBV10-3 and TRBJ2-4; the D gene is possibly TRBD1 (6 bases). The CDR3 runs to 18 residues. Germline V gene data show CDR1 as ENHRY and CDR2 as SYGVKD. Trimming pared 0 bases from V and 0 bases from J, leaving 15 bases between.

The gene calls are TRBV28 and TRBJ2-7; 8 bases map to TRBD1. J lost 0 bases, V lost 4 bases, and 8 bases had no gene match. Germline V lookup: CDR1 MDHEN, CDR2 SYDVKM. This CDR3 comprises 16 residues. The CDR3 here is CASSSNGQGNSYEQYF. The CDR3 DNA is TGTGCCAGCAGTTCTAACGGACAGGGAAACTCCTACGAGCAGTACTTC.

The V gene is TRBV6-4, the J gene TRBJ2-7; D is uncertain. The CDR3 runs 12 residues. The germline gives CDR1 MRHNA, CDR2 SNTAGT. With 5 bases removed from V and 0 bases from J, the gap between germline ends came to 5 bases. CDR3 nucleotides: TGTGCCAGCAGTTCACTCTCCTACGAGCAGTACTTC. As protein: CASSSLSYEQYF.

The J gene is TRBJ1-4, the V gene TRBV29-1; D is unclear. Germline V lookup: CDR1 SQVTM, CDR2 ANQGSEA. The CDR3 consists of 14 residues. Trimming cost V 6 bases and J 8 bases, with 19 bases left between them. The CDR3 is CSVREGGPGEKLFF. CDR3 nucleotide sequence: TGCAGCGTGAGGGAGGGAGGGCCCGGAGAAAAACTGTTTTTT.

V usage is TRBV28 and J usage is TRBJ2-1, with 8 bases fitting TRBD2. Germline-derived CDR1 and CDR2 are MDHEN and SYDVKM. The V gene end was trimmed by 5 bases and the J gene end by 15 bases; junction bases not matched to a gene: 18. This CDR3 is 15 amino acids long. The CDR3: CASSPLGGRGTRRFF. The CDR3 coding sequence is TGTGCCAGCAGTCCCCTGGGGGGGAGAGGGACTAGACGGTTCTTC.

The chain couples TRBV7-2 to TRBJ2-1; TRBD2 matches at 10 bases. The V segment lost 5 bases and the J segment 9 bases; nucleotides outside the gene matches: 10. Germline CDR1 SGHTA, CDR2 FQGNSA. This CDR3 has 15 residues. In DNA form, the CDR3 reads TGTGCCAGCAGCCAGGGACTAGCGCTAGCCGGTGAGCAGTTCTTC. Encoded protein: CASSQGLALAGEQFF.

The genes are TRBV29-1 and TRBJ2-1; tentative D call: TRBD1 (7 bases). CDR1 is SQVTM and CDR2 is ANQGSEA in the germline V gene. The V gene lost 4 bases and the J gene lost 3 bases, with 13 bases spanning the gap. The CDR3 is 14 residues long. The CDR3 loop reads CSVGGDSHYNEQFF. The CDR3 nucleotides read TGCAGCGTTGGGGGGGACAGCCACTACAATGAGCAGTTCTTC.

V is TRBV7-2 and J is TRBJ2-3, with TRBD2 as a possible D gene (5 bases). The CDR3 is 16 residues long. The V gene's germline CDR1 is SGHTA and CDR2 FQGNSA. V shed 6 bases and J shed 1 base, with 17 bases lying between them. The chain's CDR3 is CASRRSSGSRTDTQYF. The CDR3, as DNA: TGTGCCAGCAGACGCTCGAGCGGCTCCCGCACAGATACGCAGTATTTT.